The clone carrying this T cell receptor beta chain occurred once. The antigen remains unidentified. This entry is derived from a study of shared clonotypes between healthy human individuals. Study information: CD8 memory received one plate per donor, CD8 naive two, CD4 memory three and CD4 naive three.

Assay used: immunoSEQ multiplex PCR; TCRdb lists only in-frame clones, some missing. The sample shows more than 2,000,000 clones, roughly 93% of them seen only once. Notes on the study in general: Four donors had 4% to 6.5% of their naive CD4 clonotypes in common.

This CDR3 is 13 amino acids long. In germline, CDR1 is LNHDA, CDR2 SQIVND (reference sequence). V was trimmed by 9 bases and J by 3 bases, leaving 14 bases between them. A CD45RA+ naive subset and a CD45RA-negative memory subset were split from CD4+ cells. This TCR was sampled from a young man in good health. Some clones in this sample may be carry-over from other donors' samples. Sequenced sample: naive CD4+ T cells from PBMCs. Subset defined: CD45RA+ positively selected. The rearrangement links TRBV19 to TRBJ1-1; D might be TRBD1 (6 bases). This CDR3 reads CASSRGLDTEAFF. CDR3 coding DNA: TGTGCCAGCTCCCGGGGGCTCGACACTGAAGCTTTCTTT.